This T cell receptor (beta chain) was sequenced in a study of T cell repertoires in ileal Crohn's disease. The data were produced by immunoSEQ multiplex PCR, yet TCRdb's version contains in-frame clones alone and is incomplete. The profile covers about 7,200 clones, with approximately 82% appearing a single time and over 9% taken by the ten largest. Time point reported: inflamed ileum from the surgical specimen. General study results and limits: Compared with non-smokers, active smokers at surgery showed more clonal expansions.

As regards this clone: Antigen specificity is unknown.

Material for sequencing was ileal tissue. The receptor's source is an adult with Crohn's disease.

DNA for the CDR3: TGTGCCAGCAGTTCCCCCGGGACAGGGGGTAATGAGCAGTTCTTC. Encoded protein: CASSSPGTGGNEQFF. V gene TRBV28 combines with J gene TRBJ2-1, with 11 bases fitting TRBD1. After removal of 4 bases from V and 7 bases from J, the junction contained 6 bases not matched to a gene. The length of the CDR3 is 15 residues. Germline CDR1 is MDHEN and CDR2 is SYDVKM.